Included here is one TCR beta chain sequence, with context. What it binds is unknown. Germline loops: CDR1 SEHNR, CDR2 FQNEAQ (reference sequence). This CDR3 is 17 amino acids long. V was shortened by 3 bases and J by 0 bases, with 16 bases between the two germline ends. Profiled with immunoSEQ multiplex PCR; TCRdb holds only in-frame clones, not every one. The table records 2 million to 3 million clones, roughly 93% of them present only once. This sample is part of a study of shared clonotypes between healthy human individuals. Findings and limits, study-wide: It was only blood that was sampled, and tissue repertoires likely differ.

Every one of the donors was a Caucasian adult that lived in Nashville, Tennessee. The sample comprised naive CD4+ T cells from PBMCs. Subset defined: CD45RA+ positively selected. This chain uses TRBV7-9 with TRBJ2-3, with D tentatively TRBD2 (5 bases). This sequence was found in a man aged 18 to 30 in good health. Some clones in this sample may be carry-over from other donors' samples. CDR3 DNA sequence: TGTGCCAGCAGCTTGAGGGTCGGAGGACCAAGCACAGATACGCAGTATTTT. It translates to CASSLRVGGPSTDTQYF.